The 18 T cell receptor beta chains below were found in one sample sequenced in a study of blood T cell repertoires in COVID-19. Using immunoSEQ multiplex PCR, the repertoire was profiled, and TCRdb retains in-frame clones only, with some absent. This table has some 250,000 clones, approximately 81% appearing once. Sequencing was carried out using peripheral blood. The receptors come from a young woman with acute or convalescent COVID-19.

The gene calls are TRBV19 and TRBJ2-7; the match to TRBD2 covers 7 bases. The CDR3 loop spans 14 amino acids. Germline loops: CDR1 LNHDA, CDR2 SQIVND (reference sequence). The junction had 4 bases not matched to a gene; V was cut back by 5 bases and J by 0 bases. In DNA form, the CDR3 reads TGTGCCAGTAGTCCGGCTAGCGGCTCCTACGAGCAGTACTTC. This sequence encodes CASSPASGSYEQYF.

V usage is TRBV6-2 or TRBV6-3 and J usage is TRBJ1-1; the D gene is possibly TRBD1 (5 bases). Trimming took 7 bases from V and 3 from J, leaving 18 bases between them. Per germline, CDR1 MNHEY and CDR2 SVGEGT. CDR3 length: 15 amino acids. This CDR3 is CASIPAGGLDTEAFF. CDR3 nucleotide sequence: TGTGCCAGCATCCCCGCGGGGGGGTTGGACACTGAAGCTTTCTTT.

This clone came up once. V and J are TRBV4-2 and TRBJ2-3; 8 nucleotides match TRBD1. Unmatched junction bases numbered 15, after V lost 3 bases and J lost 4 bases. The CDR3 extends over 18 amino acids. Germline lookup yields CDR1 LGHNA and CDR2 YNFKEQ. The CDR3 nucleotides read TGTGCCAGCAGCCATCTTATGCCGGGACAGGAGAGTTCAGATACGCAGTATTTT. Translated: CASSHLMPGQESSDTQYF.

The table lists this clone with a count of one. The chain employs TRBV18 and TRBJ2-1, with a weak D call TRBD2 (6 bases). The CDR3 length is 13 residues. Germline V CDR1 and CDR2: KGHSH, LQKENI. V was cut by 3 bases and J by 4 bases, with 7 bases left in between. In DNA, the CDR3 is TGTGCCAGCTCACCGGGAGGTTACAATGAGCAGTTCTTC. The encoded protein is CASSPGGYNEQFF.

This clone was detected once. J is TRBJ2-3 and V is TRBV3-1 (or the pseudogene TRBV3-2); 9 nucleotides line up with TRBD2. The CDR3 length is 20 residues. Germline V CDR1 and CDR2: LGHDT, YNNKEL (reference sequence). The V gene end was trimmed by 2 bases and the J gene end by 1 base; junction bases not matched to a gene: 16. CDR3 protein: CASSQIAGDFGLTRTDTQYF. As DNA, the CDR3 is TGTGCCAGCAGCCAAATAGCGGGAGATTTCGGTTTAACTCGCACAGATACGCAGTATTTT.

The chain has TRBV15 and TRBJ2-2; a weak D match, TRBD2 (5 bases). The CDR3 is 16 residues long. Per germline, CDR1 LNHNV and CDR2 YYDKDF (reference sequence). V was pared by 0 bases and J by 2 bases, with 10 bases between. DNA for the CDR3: TGTGCCACCAGCAGAGAGAGGGCACTTAACACCGGGGAGCTGTTTTTT. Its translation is CATSRERALNTGELFF. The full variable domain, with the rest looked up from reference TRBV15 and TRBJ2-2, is DAMVIQNPRYQVTQFGKPVTLSCSQTLNHNVMYWYQQKSSQAPKLLFHYYDKDFNNEADTPDNFQSRRPNTSFCFLDIRSPGLGDTAMYLCATSRERALNTGELFFGEGSRLTVL.

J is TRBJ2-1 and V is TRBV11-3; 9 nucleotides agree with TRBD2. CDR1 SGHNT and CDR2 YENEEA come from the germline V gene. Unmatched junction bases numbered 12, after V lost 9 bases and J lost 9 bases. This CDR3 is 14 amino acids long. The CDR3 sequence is CASSSGGISGEQFF. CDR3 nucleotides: TGTGCCAGTTCAAGCGGGGGGATTTCAGGTGAGCAGTTCTTC.

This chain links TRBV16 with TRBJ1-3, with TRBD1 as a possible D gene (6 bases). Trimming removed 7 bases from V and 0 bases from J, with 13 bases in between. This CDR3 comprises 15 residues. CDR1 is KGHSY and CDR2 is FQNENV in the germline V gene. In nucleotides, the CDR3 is TGTGCCAGCAAGGACAGCCCTATCTCTGGAAACACCATATATTTT. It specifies CASKDSPISGNTIYF.

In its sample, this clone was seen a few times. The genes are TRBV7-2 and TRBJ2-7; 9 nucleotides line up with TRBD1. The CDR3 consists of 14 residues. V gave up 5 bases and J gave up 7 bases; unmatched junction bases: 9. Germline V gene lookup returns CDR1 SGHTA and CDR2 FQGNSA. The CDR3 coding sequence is TGTGCCAGCAGCAAAAGGGACAGGGCGGGGGAGCAGTACTTC. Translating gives CASSKRDRAGEQYF.

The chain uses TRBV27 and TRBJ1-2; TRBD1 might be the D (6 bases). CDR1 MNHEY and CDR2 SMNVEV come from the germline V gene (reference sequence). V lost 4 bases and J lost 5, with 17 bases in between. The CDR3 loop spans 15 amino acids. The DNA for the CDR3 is TGTGCCAGCAGTTACTTAGGGGGTCCTTTGTATGGCTACACCTTC. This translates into CASSYLGGPLYGYTF.

The CDR3, as DNA: TGTGCCTGGAGTTCAGGGAACTCCTACGAGCAGTACTTC. Translating it yields CAWSSGNSYEQYF. V is TRBV30 and J is TRBJ2-7, with a possible D match to TRBD1 (5 bases). The CDR3 runs to 13 residues. The V gene lost 2 bases and the J gene lost 0 bases, with 8 bases spanning the gap. Germline V gene sequence: CDR1 GTSNPN, CDR2 SVGIG (reference sequence).

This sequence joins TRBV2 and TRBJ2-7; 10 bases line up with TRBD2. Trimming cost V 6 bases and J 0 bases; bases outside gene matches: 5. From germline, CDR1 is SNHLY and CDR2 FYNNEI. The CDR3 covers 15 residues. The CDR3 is CASSRLAGVSYEQYF. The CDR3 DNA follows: TGTGCCAGCAGCCGCCTAGCGGGAGTCTCCTACGAGCAGTACTTC.

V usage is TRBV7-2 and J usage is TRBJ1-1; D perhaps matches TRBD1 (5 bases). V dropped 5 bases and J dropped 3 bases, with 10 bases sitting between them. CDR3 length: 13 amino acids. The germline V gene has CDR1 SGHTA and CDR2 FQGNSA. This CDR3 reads CASSLDRYTEAFF. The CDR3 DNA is TGTGCCAGCAGCCTTGACAGATACACTGAAGCTTTCTTT.

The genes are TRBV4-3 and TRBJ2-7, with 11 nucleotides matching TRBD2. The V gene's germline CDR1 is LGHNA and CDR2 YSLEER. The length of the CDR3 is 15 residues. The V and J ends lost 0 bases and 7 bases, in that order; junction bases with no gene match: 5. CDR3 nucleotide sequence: TGCGCCAGCAGCCAAGATATAGGACTAGCGGGTGAGCAGTACTTC. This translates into CASSQDIGLAGEQYF.

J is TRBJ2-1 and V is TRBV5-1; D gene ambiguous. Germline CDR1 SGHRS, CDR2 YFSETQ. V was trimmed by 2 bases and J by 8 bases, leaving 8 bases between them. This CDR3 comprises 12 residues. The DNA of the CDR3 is TGCGCCAGCAGCTTTCGAGGCTATGAGCAGTTCTTC. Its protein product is CASSFRGYEQFF.

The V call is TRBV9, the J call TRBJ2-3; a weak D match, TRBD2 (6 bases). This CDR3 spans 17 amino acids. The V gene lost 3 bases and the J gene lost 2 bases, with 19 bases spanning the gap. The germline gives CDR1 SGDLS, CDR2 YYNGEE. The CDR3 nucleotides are TGTGCCAGCAGCGCCACCCGGACTACCATTCCCACAGATACGCAGTATTTT. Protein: CASSATRTTIPTDTQYF.

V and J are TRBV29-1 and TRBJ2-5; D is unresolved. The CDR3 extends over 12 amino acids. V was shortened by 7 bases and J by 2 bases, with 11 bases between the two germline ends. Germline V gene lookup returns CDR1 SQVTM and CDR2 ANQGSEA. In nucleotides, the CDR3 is TGCAGCGCCAACCACAGACAAGAGACCCAGTACTTC. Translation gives CSANHRQETQYF.

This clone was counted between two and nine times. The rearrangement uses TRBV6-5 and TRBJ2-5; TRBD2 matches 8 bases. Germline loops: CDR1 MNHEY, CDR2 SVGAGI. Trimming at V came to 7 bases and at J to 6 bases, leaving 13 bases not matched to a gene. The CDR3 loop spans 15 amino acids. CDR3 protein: CASTYEGTSLQTQYF. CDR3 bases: TGTGCCAGCACCTACGAGGGGACTAGTCTTCAGACCCAGTACTTC.